This T cell receptor (beta chain) was captured in a study of response to subunit inactivated influenza vaccine. Study-level findings and limits: Only a handful of new T cells, the authors suggested, are recruited with each seasonal influenza vaccination.

This clonotype showed up just a few times. Its specificity is not known. This CDR3 contains 16 residues. V was pared by 0 bases and J by 4 bases, with 5 bases of the junction left unmatched. Germline V gene lookup returns CDR1 SGDLS and CDR2 YYNGEE. TCRdb analysed the RT-PCR reads with MiXCR anew, one entry per CDR3 protein. This sample has about 480,000 distinct CDR3 sequences; approximately 11% occur once, and the top ten carry more than 10%. Here the sequenced sample was PBMCs from blood, taken about 40 days after vaccination. The gene calls are TRBV9 and TRBJ2-3, with TRBD1 identical over 10 bases. The sequence derives from a man in his fifties who received an inactivated influenza vaccine. This chain's CDR3 is CASSVVGTGDPDTQYF. In DNA, the CDR3 is TGTGCCAGCAGCGTAGTAGGGACAGGGGACCCAGATACGCAGTATTTT.